This paragraph covers one TCR beta chain sequence. The antigen is undetermined. The sample belongs to a study of T cell responses to AZD1222 COVID-19 vaccine. The study, taken as a whole, reports: Breadth and depth of Spike-specific TCRs rose after two AZD1222 doses. Repertoires in all cases were sampled only once the peak T cell response had passed. Donors were chiefly white British, with a greater number of females, and clonal diversity was perhaps underestimated.

Using immunoSEQ multiplex PCR, the repertoire was profiled, and TCRdb retains in-frame clones only, with some absent. The repertoire includes some 120,000 clones, around 80% of them detected once, and approximately 26% sits in the top ten. Second doses at about 4 or about 12 weeks were pooled. Trimming cost V 0 bases and J 5 bases, with 7 bases left between them. This CDR3 has 13 amino acids. CDR1 is LNHNV, CDR2 YYDKDF, per germline (reference sequence). This chain connects TRBV15 to TRBJ1-1, with no clear D. This TCR came from an adult who received the AZD1222 COVID-19 vaccine. Material: peripheral blood, obtained 28 days after the second AZD1222 dose. The CDR3 DNA reads as TGTGCCACCAGCAGAGACGGGAGGACTGAAGCTTTCTTT. Protein product: CATSRDGRTEAFF.